These 18 T cell receptor beta chains were sequenced from one sample in a study of blood T cell repertoires in COVID-19. TCRdb keeps only in-frame clones here, not all; method: immunoSEQ multiplex PCR. In the table there are more than 250,000 clones, around 91% of which are singletons. Material for sequencing was PBMCs or T cells enriched from blood (not recorded which). The receptors originated from a woman between 18 and 30 years old with acute COVID-19.

The chain is built from TRBV6-5 and TRBJ2-7; D gene uncertain. The CDR3 has 11 amino acids. V was clipped by 7 bases and J by 3 bases, with 7 bases between them. Looked up from germline, CDR1 is MNHEY and CDR2 is SVGAGI. CDR3 in amino acids: CASMEHYEQYF. The CDR3 nucleotides read TGTGCCAGCATGGAGCACTACGAGCAGTACTTC.

This clone showed up just a few times. The chain uses TRBV4-1 and TRBJ2-2; 11 bases are shared with TRBD2. V shed 1 base, J shed 0 bases, and the junction held 4 bases outside the gene matches. CDR1 and CDR2 (germline): MGHRA, YSYEKL. CDR3 length: 18 residues. In DNA, the CDR3 is TGCGCCAGCAGCCAAGCCGGACTAGCGGGCGCGAACACCGGGGAGCTGTTTTTT. It is translated as CASSQAGLAGANTGELFF.

V and J are TRBV5-8 and TRBJ2-3; TRBD1 matches 8 bases. Germline V gene lookup returns CDR1 SGHTS and CDR2 YDEGEE. This CDR3 comprises 17 residues. Trimming took 4 bases from V and 0 from J; bases not matched to a gene: 10. CDR3 loop: CASSPGTGDHSTDTQYF. The CDR3 coding sequence is TGTGCCAGCAGCCCCGGGACAGGTGACCATAGCACAGATACGCAGTATTTT.

This sequence joins TRBV29-1 and TRBJ2-1; 10 bases agree with TRBD2. The CDR3 is 16 residues long. Germline assignment: CDR1 SQVTM and CDR2 ANQGSEA. V trimming: 1 base; J trimming: 10 bases; junction bases outside the gene matches: 13. The CDR3 DNA reads as TGCAGCGTTGAAGGGTGGAAAGCGGGAGGGCCAGGGGAGCAGTTCTTC. Translation gives CSVEGWKAGGPGEQFF.

V is TRBV7-9 and J is TRBJ1-3; 9 bases align to TRBD1. Trimming removed 6 bases from V and 2 bases from J; junction bases left unmatched: 11. The germline CDR1 and CDR2 sequences are SEHNR and FQNEAQ (reference sequence). This CDR3 is 17 amino acids long. Here the CDR3 reads CASSQNLQGAAGNTIYF. In DNA, the CDR3 is TGTGCCAGCAGTCAAAACCTACAGGGGGCCGCTGGAAACACCATATATTTT.

This chain joins TRBV30 and TRBJ2-2; 9 bases align to TRBD2. Looked up from germline, CDR1 is GTSNPN and CDR2 is SVGIG (reference sequence). There are 13 residues in the CDR3. The J segment lost 8 bases and the V segment lost 1 base, leaving 2 bases of the junction unmatched. In nucleotides, the CDR3 is TGTGCCTGGAGTGGGCTAGCGGGAGGGGAGCTGTTTTTT. Its translation is CAWSGLAGGELFF. Supplemented by reference TRBV30 and TRBJ2-2, the full variable domain reads SQTIHQWPATLVQPVGSPLSLECTVEGTSNPNLYWYRQAAGRGLQLLFYSVGIGQISSEVPQNLSASRPQDRQFILSSKKLLLSDSGFYLCAWSGLAGGELFFGEGSRLTVL.

In nucleotides, the CDR3 is TGTGCCACCAGCAGAGCGGGGAATAGCAATCAGCCCCAGCATTTT. Residues: CATSRAGNSNQPQHF. The chain couples TRBV15 to TRBJ1-5; D gene ambiguous. This CDR3 is 15 amino acids long. Germline CDR1 LNHNV, CDR2 YYDKDF (reference sequence). V was shortened by 1 base and J by 0 bases, with 7 bases between the two germline ends. Drawing the rest from reference TRBV15 and TRBJ1-5, the complete variable domain is DAMVIQNPRYQVTQFGKPVTLSCSQTLNHNVMYWYQQKSSQAPKLLFHYYDKDFNNEADTPDNFQSRRPNTSFCFLDIRSPGLGDTAMYLCATSRAGNSNQPQHFGDGTRLSIL.

The chain joins TRBV15 to TRBJ2-2; D remains ambiguous. Trimming left V 4 bases short and J 4 bases short, with 10 bases between. Germline lookup yields CDR1 LNHNV and CDR2 YYDKDF (reference sequence). This CDR3 contains 14 residues. The CDR3 reads CATSNYQSTGELFF. The CDR3 coding sequence is TGTGCCACCAGCAACTACCAATCCACCGGGGAGCTGTTTTTT.

The rearrangement uses TRBV7-9 and TRBJ2-1, with a weak D call TRBD1 (6 bases). The CDR3 covers 15 residues. V lost 1 base and J 4 bases, leaving 11 bases between the germline ends. CDR1 is SEHNR and CDR2 is FQNEAQ in the germline V gene (reference sequence). CDR3 sequence (DNA): TGTGCCAGCAGCTTAGAACAGGGCCTTTACAATGAGCAGTTCTTC. Translating gives CASSLEQGLYNEQFF.

J is TRBJ2-6 and V is TRBV7-2; no clear D gene. Germline values: CDR1 SGHTA, CDR2 FQGNSA. The CDR3 is 13 residues long. Trimming took 6 bases from V and 0 from J, leaving 3 bases between them. The CDR3 loop reads CASSYSGANVLTF. In nucleotides, the CDR3 is TGTGCCAGCAGTTACTCTGGGGCCAACGTCCTGACTTTC. Based on the CDR3 plus reference TRBV7-2 and TRBJ2-6, the full variable domain is GAGVSQSPSNKVTEKGKDVELRCDPISGHTALYWYRQSLGQGLEFLIYFQGNSAPDKSGLPSDRFSAERTGGSVSTLTIQRTQQEDSAVYLCASSYSGANVLTFGAGSRLTVL.

The J gene is TRBJ2-1, the V gene TRBV19; 10 nucleotides line up with TRBD2. The CDR3 is 16 residues long. Germline lookup yields CDR1 LNHDA and CDR2 SQIVND (reference sequence). V shed 5 bases and J 1 base; nucleotides not matched to a gene: 5. The CDR3 DNA reads as TGTGCCAGTAGTCCCCTAGCGGGAGCGTCCTACAATGAGCAGTTCTTC. Translated: CASSPLAGASYNEQFF.

The chain recombines TRBV5-5 with TRBJ2-1; TRBD2 matches at 7 bases. The CDR3 extends over 16 amino acids. V shed 2 bases and J 4 bases; nucleotides not matched to a gene: 9. In germline, CDR1 is SGHKS, CDR2 YYEKEE (reference sequence). The DNA for the CDR3 is TGTGCCAGCAGCTTTATCGGGACTACAGAATACAATGAGCAGTTCTTC. Its translation is CASSFIGTTEYNEQFF. Complete variable domain (other parts from reference TRBV5-5 and TRBJ2-1): DAGVTQSPTHLIKTRGQQVTLRCSPISGHKSVSWYQQVLGQGPQFIFQYYEKEERGRGNFPDRFSARQFPNYSSELNVNALLLGDSALYLCASSFIGTTEYNEQFFGPGTRLTVL.

The chain is built from TRBV25-1 and TRBJ1-1; D not certain. Germline-derived CDR1 and CDR2 are MGHDK and SYGVNS. The CDR3 contains 15 residues. V was trimmed by 1 base and J by 1 base, leaving 10 bases between them. CDR3 bases: TGTGCCAGCAGTGAATTGGGTAGCAGGAACACTGAAGCTTTCTTT. It is translated as CASSELGSRNTEAFF.

CDR3 DNA sequence: TGTGCCACCACCCCCGAGCGGGAGGAATACGAGCAGTACTTC. This translates into CATTPEREEYEQYF. The J gene is TRBJ2-7, the V gene TRBV27, with 9 bases that match TRBD2. The germline CDR1 and CDR2 sequences are MNHEY and SMNVEV (reference sequence). V trimming: 10 bases; J trimming: 4 bases; junction bases outside the gene matches: 11. This CDR3 has 14 amino acids.

The V call is TRBV7-2, the J call TRBJ1-4; 9 bases align to TRBD1. Trimming cost V 5 bases and J 0 bases; bases outside gene matches: 7. The CDR3 extends over 17 amino acids. Looked up from germline, CDR1 is SGHTA and CDR2 is FQGNSA. CDR3 DNA sequence: TGTGCCAGCAGCCCCCGGGACAGGGCCCCAACTAATGAAAAACTGTTTTTT. This translates into CASSPRDRAPTNEKLFF.

This clone was detected only once. The J gene is TRBJ2-7, the V gene TRBV4-3, with TRBD1 identical over 8 bases. After removal of 1 base from V and 4 bases from J, the junction contained 3 bases not matched to a gene. The CDR3 runs 14 residues. Germline lookup yields CDR1 LGHNA and CDR2 YSLEER. The CDR3 protein is CASSQGTGRYEQYF. Written as DNA, the CDR3 is TGCGCCAGCAGCCAAGGGACAGGGAGGTACGAGCAGTACTTC.

This clone came up a few times. The chain uses TRBV5-1 and TRBJ2-5, with 13 bases aligning to TRBD2. Germline values: CDR1 SGHRS, CDR2 YFSETQ. CDR3 size: 16 residues. Trimming removed 5 bases from V and 4 bases from J; junction bases left unmatched: 8. The CDR3 bases are TGCGCCAGCAGTACTAGCGGGAGGGCCGCGGGAGAGACCCAGTACTTC. The encoded protein is CASSTSGRAAGETQYF.

The chain is built from TRBV18 and TRBJ1-3; weak D call: TRBD1 (6 bases). With 4 bases removed from V and 0 bases from J, the gap between germline ends came to 16 bases. Germline V gene data show CDR1 as KGHSH and CDR2 as LQKENI. The CDR3 covers 17 residues. CDR3 loop: CASSLTPDRYSGNTIYF. DNA of the CDR3: TGTGCCAGCTCACTAACCCCTGACAGGTACTCTGGAAACACCATATATTTT.